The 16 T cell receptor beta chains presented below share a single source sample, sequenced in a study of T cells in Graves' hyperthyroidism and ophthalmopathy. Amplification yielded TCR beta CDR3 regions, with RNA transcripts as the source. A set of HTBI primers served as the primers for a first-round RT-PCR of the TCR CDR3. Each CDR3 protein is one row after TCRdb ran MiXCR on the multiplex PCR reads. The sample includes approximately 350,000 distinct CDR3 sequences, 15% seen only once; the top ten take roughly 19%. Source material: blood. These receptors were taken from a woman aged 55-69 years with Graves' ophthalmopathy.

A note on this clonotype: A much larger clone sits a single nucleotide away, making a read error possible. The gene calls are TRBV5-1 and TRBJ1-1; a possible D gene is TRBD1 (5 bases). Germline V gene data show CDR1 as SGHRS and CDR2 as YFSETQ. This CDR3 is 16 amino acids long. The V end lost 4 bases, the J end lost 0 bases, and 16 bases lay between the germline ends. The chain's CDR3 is CASSVSWGGVNTEAFF. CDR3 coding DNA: TGCGCCAGCAGCGTGTCTTGGGGAGGGGTGAACACTGAAGCTTTCTTT.

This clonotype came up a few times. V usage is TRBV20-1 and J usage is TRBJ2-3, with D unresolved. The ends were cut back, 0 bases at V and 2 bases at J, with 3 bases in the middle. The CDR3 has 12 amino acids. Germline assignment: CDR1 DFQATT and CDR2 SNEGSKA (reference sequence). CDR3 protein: CSARDNTDTQYF. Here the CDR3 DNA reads TGCAGTGCTAGAGATAACACAGATACGCAGTATTTT.

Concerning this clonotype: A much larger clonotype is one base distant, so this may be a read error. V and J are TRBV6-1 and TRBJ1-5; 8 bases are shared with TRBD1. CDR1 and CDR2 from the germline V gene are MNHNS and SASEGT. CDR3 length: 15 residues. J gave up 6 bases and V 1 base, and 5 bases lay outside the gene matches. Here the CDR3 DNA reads TGTGCCAGCAGTGAAGGGGACAGGTTGGCTCAGCCCCAGCATTTT. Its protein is CASSEGDRLAQPQHF.

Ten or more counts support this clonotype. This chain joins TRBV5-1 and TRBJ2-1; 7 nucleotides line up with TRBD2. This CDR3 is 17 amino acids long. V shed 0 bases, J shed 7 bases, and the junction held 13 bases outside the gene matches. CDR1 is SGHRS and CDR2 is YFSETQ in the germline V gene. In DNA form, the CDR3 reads TGCGCCAGCAGCTTGGTGGCGGGGAGGGAGTTTTCGAATGAGCAGTTCTTC. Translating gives CASSLVAGREFSNEQFF.

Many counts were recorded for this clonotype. This chain's CDR3 is CASSLLGQGVTEAFF. The CDR3 DNA reads as TGTGCCAGCAGTTTATTGGGACAGGGGGTGACTGAAGCTTTCTTT. This rearrangement joins TRBV28 to TRBJ1-1; TRBD1 aligns across 11 bases. Germline CDR1 reads MDHEN; CDR2 reads SYDVKM. V dropped 1 base and J dropped 5; count of bases not matched to a gene: 3. CDR3 length: 15 residues.

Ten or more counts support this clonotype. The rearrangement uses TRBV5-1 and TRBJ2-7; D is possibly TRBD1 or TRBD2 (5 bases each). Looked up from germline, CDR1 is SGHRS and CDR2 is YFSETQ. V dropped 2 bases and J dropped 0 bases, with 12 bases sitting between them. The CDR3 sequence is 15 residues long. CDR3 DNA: TGCGCCAGCAGCTTAGGAGGAGACAGCTCCTACGAGCAGTACTTC. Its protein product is CASSLGGDSSYEQYF.

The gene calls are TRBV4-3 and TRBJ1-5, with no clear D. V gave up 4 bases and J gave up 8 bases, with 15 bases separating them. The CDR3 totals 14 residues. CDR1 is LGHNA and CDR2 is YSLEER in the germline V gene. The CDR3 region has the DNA TGCGCCAGCAGCCGGATCGGAAGTAGGGAGCCCCAGCATTTT. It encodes CASSRIGSREPQHF.

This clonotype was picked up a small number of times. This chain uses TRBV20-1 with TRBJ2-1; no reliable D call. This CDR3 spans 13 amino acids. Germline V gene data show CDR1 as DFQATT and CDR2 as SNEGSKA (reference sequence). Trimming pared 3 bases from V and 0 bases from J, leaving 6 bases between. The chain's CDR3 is CSASTHSYNEQFF. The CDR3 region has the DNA TGCAGTGCTAGTACCCACTCCTACAATGAGCAGTTCTTC.

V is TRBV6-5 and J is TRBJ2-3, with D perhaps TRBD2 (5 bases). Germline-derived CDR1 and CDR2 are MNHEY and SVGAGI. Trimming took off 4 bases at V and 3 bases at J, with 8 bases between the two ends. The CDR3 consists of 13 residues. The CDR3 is CASSSLETDTQYF. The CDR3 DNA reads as TGTGCCAGCAGTTCACTAGAAACAGATACGCAGTATTTT.

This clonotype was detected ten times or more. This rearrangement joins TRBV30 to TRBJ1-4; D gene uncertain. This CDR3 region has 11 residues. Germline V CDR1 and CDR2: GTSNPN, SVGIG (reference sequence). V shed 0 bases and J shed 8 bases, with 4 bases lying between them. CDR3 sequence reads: CAWSVREKLFF. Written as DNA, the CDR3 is TGTGCCTGGAGTGTAAGGGAAAAACTGTTTTTT.

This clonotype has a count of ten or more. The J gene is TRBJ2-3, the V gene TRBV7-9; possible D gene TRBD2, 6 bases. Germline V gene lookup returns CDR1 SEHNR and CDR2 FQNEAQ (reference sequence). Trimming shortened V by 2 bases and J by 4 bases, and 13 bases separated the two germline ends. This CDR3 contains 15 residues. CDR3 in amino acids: CASSLRTPGADTQYF. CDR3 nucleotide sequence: TGTGCCAGCAGCTTAAGAACACCGGGAGCAGATACGCAGTATTTT.

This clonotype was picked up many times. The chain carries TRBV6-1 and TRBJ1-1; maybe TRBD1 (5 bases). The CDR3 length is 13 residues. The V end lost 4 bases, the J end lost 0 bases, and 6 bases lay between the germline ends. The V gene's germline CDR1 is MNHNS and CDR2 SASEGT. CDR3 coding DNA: TGTGCCAGCAGTGCGACAGTGAACACTGAAGCTTTCTTT. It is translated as CASSATVNTEAFF.

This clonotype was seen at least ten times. The DNA for the CDR3 is TGTGCCTGGAGTGTGGCGGTAAACTATGGCTACACCTTC. Translation: CAWSVAVNYGYTF. The V gene is TRBV30, the J gene TRBJ1-2; D is unresolved. V was shortened by 0 bases and J by 2 bases, with 7 bases between the two germline ends. Germline lookup yields CDR1 GTSNPN and CDR2 SVGIG (reference sequence). This CDR3 has 13 residues.

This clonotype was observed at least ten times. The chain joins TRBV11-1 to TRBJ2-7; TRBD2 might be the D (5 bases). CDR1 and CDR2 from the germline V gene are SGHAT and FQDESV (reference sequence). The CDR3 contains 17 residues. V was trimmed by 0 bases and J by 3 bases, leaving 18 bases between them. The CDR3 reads CASSLAQAQLGSYEQYF. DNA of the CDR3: TGTGCCAGCAGCTTAGCGCAGGCCCAACTTGGGAGCTACGAGCAGTACTTC. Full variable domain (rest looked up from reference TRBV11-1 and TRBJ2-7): EAEVAQSPRYKITEKSQAVAFWCDPISGHATLYWYRQILGQGPELLVQFQDESVVDDSQLPKDRFSAERLKGVDSTLKIQPAELGDSAMYLCASSLAQAQLGSYEQYFGPGTRLTVT.

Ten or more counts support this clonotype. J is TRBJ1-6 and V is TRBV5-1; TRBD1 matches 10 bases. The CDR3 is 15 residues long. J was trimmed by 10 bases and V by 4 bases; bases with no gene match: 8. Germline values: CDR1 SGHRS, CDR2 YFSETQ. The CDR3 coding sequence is TGCGCCAGCAGCCCGGAGGGGGACAGGGGATCACCCCTCCACTTT. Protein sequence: CASSPEGDRGSPLHF.

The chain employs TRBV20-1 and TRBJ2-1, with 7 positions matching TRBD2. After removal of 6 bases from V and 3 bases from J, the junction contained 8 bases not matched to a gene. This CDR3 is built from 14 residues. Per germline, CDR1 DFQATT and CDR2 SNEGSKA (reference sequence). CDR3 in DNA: TGCAGTGCCTCGAACCGGGGGGTCTACAATGAGCAGTTCTTC. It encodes CSASNRGVYNEQFF.